The sequence of this TCR beta chain was determined in a study of regulatory T cells in long-lasting Graves disease. V lost 0 bases to trimming and J lost 2 bases; unmatched junction nucleotides: 0. Looked up from germline, CDR1 is SGHRS and CDR2 is YFSETQ. The CDR3 loop spans 15 amino acids. The time point here: newly diagnosed GD, antithyroid drugs for less than 3 months. The authors made the TCR library using RNA they extracted from PBMCs. For TCR beta, libraries came from iRepertoire HTBI primers and Arm-PCR of CDR3 regions. One entry per CDR3 protein results from TCRdb running MiXCR on the multiplex PCR reads. Here the sample spans 450,000 to 650,000 distinct CDR3 sequences, 15% to 20% being singletons. These data are also associated with another study on T cells in Graves' hyperthyroidism and ophthalmopathy.

The chain joins TRBV5-1 to TRBJ2-7; 12 bases are shared with TRBD1. The material sequenced was peripheral blood mononuclear cells (PBMCs), taken at new diagnosis, from a patient treated with antithyroid drugs. The clonotype was recovered from a woman aged 35-60 years with Graves disease. CDR3 residues: CASSLGDRGPYEQYF. The CDR3 DNA reads as TGCGCCAGCAGCTTGGGGGACAGGGGGCCCTACGAGCAGTACTTC.